This record concerns one TCR beta chain sequence. Antigen specificity is unknown. These data are taken from a study of T cell repertoires in cytomegalovirus infection. V was cut by 2 bases and J by 6 bases, with 11 bases left in between. The CDR3 spans 14 residues. TCRdb used MiXCR to reprocess the reads, holding one entry per CDR3 protein. Of 450,000 to 600,000 distinct CDR3 sequences in the sample, 40% to 50% were seen once. The chain employs TRBV12-3 or TRBV12-4 and TRBJ1-5, with no clear D. The source was cultured PBMCs, collected from culture after CMV antigen stimulation. This TCR was recovered from a human donor in good health (CMV status not recorded). Some clones in this sample may be carry-over from other donors' samples. The CDR3: CASSLTDNGQPQHF. CDR3 nucleotide sequence: TGTGCCAGCAGTTTAACGGATAACGGTCAGCCCCAGCATTTT.